Below are 20 T cell receptor beta chains sequenced from a single sample in a study of early T cells in non-severe SARS-CoV-2 infection. One entry per CDR3 protein results from TCRdb running MiXCR on the 5' RACE reads. The sample includes just under 65,000 distinct CDR3 sequences, roughly 14% seen only once; the top ten take around 3.9%. The sample comprised whole blood. Receptors originate from an adult who was a healthcare worker with PCR-confirmed SARS-CoV-2 infection or an uninfected control (not recorded which).

This clonotype was observed many times. The rearrangement uses TRBV4-2 and TRBJ2-2, with TRBD2 as a possible D gene (5 bases). This CDR3 comprises 15 residues. Trimming took off 2 bases at V and 5 bases at J, with 12 bases between the two ends. Germline CDR1 and CDR2: LGHNA and YNFKEQ. The CDR3 loop reads CASSQPSRRTGELFF. As DNA, the CDR3 is TGTGCCAGCAGCCAACCCTCAAGGAGGACCGGGGAGCTGTTTTTT.

This clonotype has a handful of counts. The chain combines TRBV20-1 with TRBJ2-3; D remains ambiguous. CDR3 size: 11 residues. Trimming removed 6 bases from V and 5 bases from J, with 9 bases in between. Germline CDR1 is DFQATT and CDR2 is SNEGSKA (reference sequence). The CDR3 coding sequence is TGCAGTGCCCAATTAGGAGATACGCAGTATTTT. It codes for CSAQLGDTQYF.

This clonotype was seen many times. V is TRBV20-1 and J is TRBJ1-5; D is undetermined. V lost 3 bases to trimming and J lost 4 bases, with 7 bases between them. Germline V lookup: CDR1 DFQATT, CDR2 SNEGSKA (reference sequence). This CDR3 has 12 amino acids. For the CDR3, the DNA is TGCAGTGCTAGTAACGGGAATCAGCCCCAGCATTTT. Its translation is CSASNGNQPQHF.

Judged by abundance, this clonotype is medium-sized. The chain joins TRBV29-1 to TRBJ2-1; D gene uncertain. V lost 3 bases and J 8 bases, leaving 8 bases between the germline ends. The CDR3 is 11 amino acids. Looked up from germline, CDR1 is SQVTM and CDR2 is ANQGSEA. The CDR3 protein is CSVEGLHEQFF. The CDR3 nucleotides read TGCAGCGTTGAGGGTCTTCATGAGCAGTTCTTC.

The rearrangement joins TRBV12-3 or TRBV12-4 to TRBJ2-3, with 7 bases aligning to TRBD2. V was pared by 5 bases and J by 10 bases, with 12 bases of the junction left unmatched. The CDR3 has 14 amino acids. CDR3 protein: CASSAVVGRGAQYF. The CDR3 DNA follows: TGTGCCAGCAGTGCCGTGGTGGGGAGGGGTGCGCAGTATTTT.

The chain links TRBV20-1 to TRBJ2-7, with D possibly being TRBD2 (5 bases). Trimming removed 4 bases from V and 5 bases from J, with 21 bases in between. The CDR3 length is 15 residues. CDR1 and CDR2 from the germline V gene are DFQATT and SNEGSKA (reference sequence). This chain's CDR3 is CSATPAGDGRDEQYF. CDR3 DNA: TGCAGTGCTACGCCGGCGGGTGACGGCCGGGACGAGCAGTACTTC.

This clonotype turned up a few times. The rearrangement uses TRBV12-3 or TRBV12-4 and TRBJ1-2; D not certain. With 5 bases removed from V and 6 bases from J, the gap between germline ends came to 7 bases. The CDR3 is 11 amino acids. CDR3 bases: TGTGCCAGCAGTATCTCAAATGGCTACACCTTC. It yields the protein CASSISNGYTF.

This clonotype occurred a few times. The V gene is TRBV6-5, the J gene TRBJ2-5; a possible D gene is TRBD1 (6 bases). Germline CDR1 reads MNHEY; CDR2 reads SVGAGI. The CDR3 has 14 amino acids. V was shortened by 7 bases and J by 0 bases, with 12 bases between the two germline ends. The CDR3 sequence is CASTRGKYQETQYF. The CDR3 region has the DNA TGTGCCAGCACAAGGGGGAAGTACCAAGAGACCCAGTACTTC.

This chain links TRBV14 with TRBJ2-3; 7 bases match TRBD1. This CDR3 region has 17 residues. V was clipped by 0 bases and J by 0 bases; unmatched bases: 6. In germline, CDR1 is SGHDN, CDR2 FVKESK. This CDR3 reads CASSQDRDSSSTDTQYF. The CDR3 DNA follows: TGTGCCAGCAGCCAAGATCGGGACAGTAGTAGCACAGATACGCAGTATTTT.

Notes on this clonotype: This CDR3 is missing its conserved last phenylalanine or tryptophan, likely due to a read error. This chain links TRBV6-6 with TRBJ1-1, with no clear D. The CDR3 extends over 13 amino acids. Germline assignment: CDR1 MNHNY and CDR2 SVGAGI (reference sequence). Trimming removed 7 bases at V and 5 bases at J, with 14 bases between. CDR3 residues: CASTPPGGTEAFL. CDR3 nucleotide sequence: TGTGCCAGCACCCCCCCGGGAGGGACTGAAGCTTTCTTA.

This clonotype was counted ten times or more. In DNA, the CDR3 is TGTGCCAGCAGCCGTAACTCAGGCACAGATACGCAGTATTTT. It yields the protein CASSRNSGTDTQYF. V and J are TRBV7-3 and TRBJ2-3, with no clear D. Germline V gene data show CDR1 as SGHTA and CDR2 as FQGTGA. Deletions cut 5 bases from V and 1 base from J, with 10 bases between. This CDR3 has 14 amino acids.

The genes are TRBV5-5 and TRBJ2-7; D uncertain. The germline V gene has CDR1 SGHKS and CDR2 YYEKEE (reference sequence). The V gene lost 4 bases and the J gene lost 5 bases, with 13 bases spanning the gap. The CDR3 contains 13 residues. Here the CDR3 reads CASSPDLVDEQYF. The CDR3 region has the DNA TGTGCCAGCAGCCCAGATTTAGTGGACGAGCAGTACTTC.

This clonotype occurred a few times. The chain is built from TRBV4-3 and TRBJ1-1; D is uncertain. The CDR3 length is 13 residues. V lost 3 bases to trimming and J lost 7 bases, with 12 bases between them. CDR1 LGHNA and CDR2 YSLEER come from the germline V gene. This CDR3 is CASSHTNRGEAFF. The CDR3 DNA is TGCGCCAGCAGCCATACCAACAGAGGTGAAGCTTTCTTT.

The rearrangement links TRBV9 to TRBJ2-3; D could derive from TRBD1 or TRBD2 (5 bases each). The ends were cut back, 0 bases at V and 0 bases at J, with 14 bases in the middle. CDR3 length equals 17 residues. Germline V gene lookup returns CDR1 SGDLS and CDR2 YYNGEE. This CDR3 reads CASSVAGDGRSTDTQYF. CDR3 bases: TGTGCCAGCAGCGTAGCTGGGGACGGCCGAAGCACAGATACGCAGTATTTT.

This chain joins TRBV12-3 or TRBV12-4 and TRBJ1-1; D is undetermined. CDR3 length: 15 amino acids. Trimming cost V 7 bases and J 1 base, with 16 bases left between them. CDR3 bases: TGTGCCAGCAACACTATCCGGGAAGGGAACACTGAAGCTTTCTTT. This codes for CASNTIREGNTEAFF.

In its sample, this clonotype was seen once. The gene calls are TRBV12-3 or TRBV12-4 and TRBJ2-1; tentatively, D is TRBD2 (6 bases). The CDR3 is 11 residues long. The DNA for the CDR3 is TGTGTCGGAGGGAGCTACAATGAGCAGTTCTTC. Amino acid sequence: CVGGSYNEQFF.

V and J are TRBV30 and TRBJ1-3; no reliable D call. V was pared by 4 bases and J by 4 bases, with 11 bases between. The length of the CDR3 is 13 residues. CDR1 and CDR2 (germline): GTSNPN, SVGIG (reference sequence). The CDR3 sequence: CAWMLGLGNTIYF. Written as DNA, the CDR3 is TGTGCCTGGATGCTGGGTTTGGGAAACACCATATATTTT.

There are a few counts of this clonotype. V usage is TRBV30 and J usage is TRBJ1-2; TRBD1 aligns across 8 bases. The J segment lost 7 bases and the V segment lost 2 bases, leaving 3 bases of the junction unmatched. This CDR3 has 12 residues. Per the germline V gene, CDR1 is GTSNPN and CDR2 is SVGIG (reference sequence). The CDR3 is CAWSPQGAGYTF. The DNA of the CDR3 is TGTGCCTGGAGTCCCCAGGGGGCTGGCTACACCTTC.

This sequence joins TRBV29-1 and TRBJ2-3; no reliable D call. This CDR3 spans 11 amino acids. Germline CDR1 and CDR2: SQVTM and ANQGSEA. Between the trimmed V and J ends, which lost 1 base and 5 bases, there was a span of 4 bases. The CDR3 is CSVEGGDTQYF. In DNA form, the CDR3 reads TGCAGCGTTGAAGGAGGAGATACGCAGTATTTT.

This clonotype was recorded at least ten times. The V call is TRBV7-2, the J call TRBJ2-1; D is possibly TRBD2 (6 bases). The CDR3 is 12 residues long. Trimming pared 3 bases from V and 8 bases from J, leaving 8 bases between. Germline CDR1 reads SGHTA; CDR2 reads FQGNSA. The CDR3 is CASSFGGYEQFF. In nucleotides, the CDR3 is TGTGCCAGCAGCTTTGGGGGGTATGAGCAGTTCTTC.